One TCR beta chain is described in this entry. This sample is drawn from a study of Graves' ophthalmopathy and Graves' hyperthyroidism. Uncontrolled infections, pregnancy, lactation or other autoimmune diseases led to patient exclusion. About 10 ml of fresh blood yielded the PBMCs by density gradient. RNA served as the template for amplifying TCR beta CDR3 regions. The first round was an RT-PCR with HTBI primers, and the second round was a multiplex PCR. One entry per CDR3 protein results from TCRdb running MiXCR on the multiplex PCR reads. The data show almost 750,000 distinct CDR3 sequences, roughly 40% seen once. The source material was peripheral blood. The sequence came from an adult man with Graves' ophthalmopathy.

CDR3 sequence (DNA): TGCAGTGCTACGACTAGTTCCTGGACAGATACGCAGTATTTT. Translation: CSATTSSWTDTQYF. The V gene is TRBV20-1, the J gene TRBJ2-3; D might be TRBD2 (6 bases). Germline lookup yields CDR1 DFQATT and CDR2 SNEGSKA (reference sequence). The CDR3 is made up of 14 amino acids. V gave up 4 bases and J gave up 3 bases, with 14 bases separating them.